A single sample is the source of the 13 T cell receptor beta chains below, sequenced in a study of T cell repertoires in cytomegalovirus infection (dated by TCRdb to about 2019). No cognate antigen is known for these TCRs. The sequencing machine was an Illumina HiSeq 1500. Using fastp at Q25 and MiXCR, TCRdb reprocessed the public reads and kept productive beta chains. Rows with one shared CDR3 protein collapse into an entry with the most common genes and DNA. The sample profile shows hundreds of thousands of distinct CDR3 sequences; about 30% of them were found once. The top ten clones comprise 15% to 20% of the sample. Read against the paper, the sample's treatment or condition label means: in vitro stimulation with specific CMV peptide epitopes to enrich CMV-specific T cells. This specimen consisted of cultured PBMCs, obtained from culture after CMV antigen stimulation. These receptors all stem from a human donor in good health (CMV status not recorded). Some clones in this sample may be carry-over from other donors' samples.

This clonotype was counted once. The V and J genes are TRBV27 and TRBJ1-4; perhaps TRBD1 as D (5 bases). V gave up 2 bases and J gave up 8 bases, with 15 bases separating them. The CDR3 length is 15 residues. The V gene's germline CDR1 is MNHEY and CDR2 SMNVEV (reference sequence). The CDR3 sequence: CASSLGRGRHEKLFF. Written as DNA, the CDR3 is TGTGCCAGCAGTTTAGGTCGGGGGAGGCACGAAAAACTGTTTTTT.

This clonotype was observed a few times. The chain joins TRBV27 to TRBJ2-3, with D perhaps TRBD1 (6 bases). The CDR3 spans 14 residues. Germline-derived CDR1 and CDR2 are MNHEY and SMNVEV (reference sequence). Deletions cut 0 bases from V and 8 bases from J, with 12 bases between. CDR3 in DNA: TGTGCCAGCAGTTTATCCCGCCGAGGGGGTACGCAGTATTTT. It encodes CASSLSRRGGTQYF.

This clonotype was detected only a few times. The genes are TRBV7-6 and TRBJ1-1; TRBD1 might be the D (6 bases). CDR1 is SGHVS and CDR2 is FNYEAQ in the germline V gene. This CDR3 has 16 amino acids. V lost 0 bases, J lost 2 bases, and 13 bases lay in between. The CDR3 sequence: CASSLAGAGDNTEAFF. As DNA, the CDR3 is TGTGCCAGCAGCTTAGCGGGGGCAGGGGATAACACTGAAGCTTTCTTT.

This clonotype was recorded many times. The chain joins TRBV11-2 to TRBJ1-1, with D unclear. The CDR3 is made up of 17 amino acids. Looked up from germline, CDR1 is SGHAT and CDR2 is FQNNGV. Trimming took 5 bases from V and 5 from J, leaving 24 bases between them. The CDR3 DNA is TGTGCCAGCAGCCCAAGGTTTTTCTCCCTGGGTCGGACTGAAGCTTTCTTT. This sequence encodes CASSPRFFSLGRTEAFF.

The chain carries TRBV27 and TRBJ1-2; tentatively, D is TRBD1 (6 bases). The CDR3 length is 18 residues. Per germline, CDR1 MNHEY and CDR2 SMNVEV (reference sequence). V lost 0 bases and J lost 5, with 22 bases in between. CDR3 amino acids: CASSLSGAFRYSSYGYTF. The DNA for the CDR3 is TGTGCCAGCAGTTTATCGGGGGCGTTTCGCTATTCGTCGTATGGCTACACCTTC.

This clonotype was detected ten times or more. The rearrangement joins TRBV7-8 to TRBJ1-1, with no clear D. Germline loops: CDR1 SGHVS, CDR2 FQNEAQ. V gave up 1 base and J gave up 3 bases, with 9 bases separating them. The CDR3 length is 14 residues. The CDR3 nucleotides are TGTGCCAGCAGCTTAGAGGGCAGACACACTGAAGCTTTCTTT. It specifies CASSLEGRHTEAFF.

Ten or more counts support this clonotype. The genes are TRBV7-8 and TRBJ1-4, with 7 bases fitting TRBD1. The V and J ends lost 5 bases and 2 bases, in that order; junction bases with no gene match: 8. CDR3 length: 16 residues. Germline CDR1 is SGHVS and CDR2 is FQNEAQ. The CDR3 protein is CASSVRLGQTNEKLFF. The CDR3 DNA reads as TGTGCCAGCAGCGTAAGATTGGGACAGACTAATGAAAAACTGTTTTTT.

This clonotype was seen a few times. The J gene is TRBJ1-5, the V gene TRBV5-4, with a possible D match to TRBD1 (5 bases). The CDR3 contains 12 residues. Germline V CDR1 and CDR2: SGHNT, YYREEE (reference sequence). V dropped 0 bases and J dropped 9 bases, with 7 bases sitting between them. The CDR3 DNA reads as TGTGCCAGCAGCTTGGCCGGGGGGCCCCAGCATTTT. Its translation: CASSLAGGPQHF.

As concerns this clonotype: One end of the junction fails to match germline, which may point to a read error. This sequence joins TRBV4-3 and TRBJ1-5, with D unresolved. The CDR3 has 13 residues. CDR1 and CDR2 from the germline V gene are LGHNA and YSLEER. The CDR3 DNA is TGCGCCAGCAGCCAGGGGATCAATCAGTCCCAGCATTTT. Translated, it gives CASSQGINQSQHF.

The rearrangement uses TRBV19 and TRBJ2-5, with 7 positions matching TRBD1. The germline CDR1 and CDR2 sequences are LNHDA and SQIVND (reference sequence). V trimming: 5 bases; J trimming: 3 bases; junction bases outside the gene matches: 9. This CDR3 is 15 amino acids long. CDR3 in DNA: TGTGCCAGTAGTGCCTCACAGGGGCGCAAAGAGACCCAGTACTTC. Its protein product is CASSASQGRKETQYF.

The chain is built from TRBV5-6 and TRBJ2-3, with D unclear. The V gene lost 3 bases and the J gene lost 4 bases, with 9 bases spanning the gap. The CDR3 covers 13 residues. The V gene's germline CDR1 is SGHDT and CDR2 YYEEEE. CDR3 protein: CASSSGFSDTQYF. CDR3 DNA: TGTGCCAGCAGCTCCGGTTTCTCAGATACGCAGTATTTT.

This clonotype was observed a few times. The genes are TRBV19 and TRBJ1-5; unclear D gene. CDR1 is LNHDA, CDR2 SQIVND, per germline (reference sequence). CDR3 length: 16 residues. Trimming took 7 bases from V and 0 from J, leaving 16 bases between them. The CDR3 here is CASTTDRDYSNQPQHF. In DNA, the CDR3 is TGTGCCAGTACCACCGACCGAGATTATAGCAATCAGCCCCAGCATTTT.

The chain joins TRBV7-9 to TRBJ1-4; D is uncertain. The germline V and J ends were trimmed by 1 base and 6 bases, with 9 bases remaining between them. The CDR3 spans 14 residues. CDR1 is SEHNR and CDR2 is FQNEAQ in the germline V gene (reference sequence). The CDR3 here is CASSLVWGDEKLFF. The CDR3 DNA reads TGTGCCAGCAGCTTAGTGTGGGGTGATGAAAAACTGTTTTTT. The entire variable domain, with the rest obtained from reference TRBV7-9 and TRBJ1-4, is as follows: DTGVSQNPRHKITKRGQNVTFRCDPISEHNRLYWYRQTLGQGPEFLTYFQNEAQLEKSRLLSDRFSAERPKGSFSTLEIQRTEQGDSAMYLCASSLVWGDEKLFFGSGTQLSVL.